This TCR beta chain was sequenced for a study of blood T cell repertoires in COVID-19. Whole-study context: Donors in the United States, Italy and Spain gave samples during acute or convalescent COVID-19. PBMCs, B-cell-depleted T cells, or T cells provided the cDNA or gDNA that made up the material.

How the authors handled the data: Amplification from reference gene primers served as the basis for estimated nucleated cell counts. The data were produced by immunoSEQ multiplex PCR, yet TCRdb's version contains in-frame clones alone and is incomplete. V and J calls and clone size are those listed in that table; D and trimming were worked out from the DNA. The repertoire consists of roughly 250,000 clones, with roughly 87% occurring once and the leading ten covering roughly 7%. This clonotype was obtained from a man between 60 and 70 years old who had recovered from COVID-19. Sample: peripheral blood.

The CDR3 here is CASSTSGVEGNTQYF. CDR3 nucleotides: TGTGCCAGCAGCACTAGCGGGGTAGAGGGTAATACGCAGTATTTT. The chain couples TRBV11-2 to TRBJ2-3; TRBD2 matches at 10 bases. CDR1 and CDR2 (germline): SGHAT, FQNNGV. Trimming took 5 bases from V and 7 from J; bases not matched to a gene: 9. The CDR3 spans 15 residues.